These 32 T cell receptor beta chains came from one sample sequenced in a study of T cells in Graves' hyperthyroidism and ophthalmopathy. Amplification yielded TCR beta CDR3 regions, with RNA transcripts as the source. The TCR CDR3 was amplified in a first-round RT-PCR using the HTBI primer set. MiXCR, applied by TCRdb to the multiplex PCR reads, yields one record per CDR3 protein. The table has around 250,000 distinct CDR3 sequences, more than 12% seen once. Sequenced sample: blood. Receptors were obtained from a woman in her 40s with Graves' hyperthyroidism that later progressed to Graves' ophthalmopathy.

This clonotype was counted at least ten times. V gene TRBV19 combines with J gene TRBJ2-1, with D hard to call. Germline lookup yields CDR1 LNHDA and CDR2 SQIVND (reference sequence). The CDR3 is 12 residues long. V gave up 8 bases and J gave up 7 bases, with 12 bases separating them. The CDR3 reads CASSTPVNEQFF. CDR3 DNA: TGTGCCAGTTCGACCCCGGTTAATGAGCAGTTCTTC.

This clonotype was seen many times. This chain uses TRBV15 with TRBJ2-1; D is possibly TRBD2 (6 bases). CDR1 and CDR2 from the germline V gene are LNHNV and YYDKDF (reference sequence). Trimming shortened V by 5 bases and J by 7 bases, and 21 bases separated the two germline ends. CDR3 length equals 16 residues. In DNA form, the CDR3 reads TGTGCCACCAGCGGTAGACCGGGACTCGCGCCTAATGAGCAGTTCTTC. Encoded protein: CATSGRPGLAPNEQFF.

This clonotype appeared many times. This chain uses TRBV7-9 with TRBJ1-1; possibly TRBD1 for D (5 bases). This CDR3 is 14 amino acids long. CDR1 SEHNR and CDR2 FQNEAQ come from the germline V gene (reference sequence). V lost 5 bases to trimming and J lost 2 bases, with 12 bases between them. In nucleotides, the CDR3 is TGTGCCAGCAGCCCTGAGACAGAAAACACTGAAGCTTTCTTT. Amino acids: CASSPETENTEAFF.

CDR3 sequence reads: CASSQTSGSNEQFF. The CDR3 DNA sequence: TGTGCCAGCAGTCAGACTAGCGGCAGCAATGAGCAGTTCTTC. The chain is built from TRBV2 and TRBJ2-1, with TRBD2 matching over 9 bases. The V segment lost 5 bases and the J segment 6 bases; nucleotides outside the gene matches: 5. The CDR3 spans 14 residues. CDR1 SNHLY and CDR2 FYNNEI come from the germline V gene.

This clonotype has at least ten counts. DNA for the CDR3: TGTGCCAGCAGGGGATGGACAGGTTACGAGCAGTACTTC. This encodes CASRGWTGYEQYF. J is TRBJ2-7 and V is TRBV27; TRBD1 agrees at 7 bases. Per the germline V gene, CDR1 is MNHEY and CDR2 is SMNVEV (reference sequence). V was pared by 6 bases and J by 4 bases, with 6 bases of the junction left unmatched. CDR3 length equals 13 residues.

There are many counts of this clonotype. This chain links TRBV7-2 with TRBJ2-7; the match to TRBD2 covers 8 bases. The CDR3 has 18 residues. The ends lost 5 bases at V and 3 bases at J; junction bases unmatched: 18. CDR1 and CDR2 from the germline V gene are SGHTA and FQGNSA. The CDR3: CASSLSGRLARQIYEQYF. In DNA form, the CDR3 reads TGTGCCAGCAGCCTAAGCGGGCGACTAGCGAGACAGATCTACGAGCAGTACTTC.

With regard to this clonotype: The CDR3 carries no conserved terminal phenylalanine or tryptophan, so it likely arises from a read error. The V gene is TRBV28, the J gene TRBJ1-6; D ambiguous. Germline V CDR1 and CDR2: MDHEN, SYDVKM. CDR3 length: 13 residues. Deletions cut 11 bases from V and 0 bases from J, with 8 bases between. The CDR3 nucleotides are TGTGCCCACGGGAGCTCCTATAATTCACCCCTCCACTCT. Translated: CAHGSSYNSPLHS.

At least ten counts were recorded for this clonotype. The V and J genes are TRBV28 and TRBJ1-2; possibly TRBD1 for D (5 bases). The germline CDR1 and CDR2 sequences are MDHEN and SYDVKM. V was trimmed by 5 bases and J by 5 bases, leaving 18 bases between them. CDR3 length: 15 amino acids. CDR3 sequence: CASSPSGRGWYGYTF. CDR3 nucleotides: TGTGCCAGCAGTCCATCCGGTAGGGGCTGGTATGGCTACACCTTC.

In the case of this clonotype: This clone may be a read error of a much larger clone one base away. This rearrangement joins TRBV24-1 to TRBJ2-7; D remains ambiguous. V lost 6 bases to trimming and J lost 4 bases, with 9 bases between them. The CDR3 contains 12 residues. From germline, CDR1 is KGHDR and CDR2 SFDVKD. Here the CDR3 DNA reads TGTGCCACCAGTAATAGTGGGTACGAGCAGTACTTC. Protein: CATSNSGYEQYF.

To note about this clonotype: A much larger clone lies a single base off, so this may be a read error. The chain has TRBV7-9 and TRBJ2-7; D gene ambiguous. V was cut by 5 bases and J by 2 bases, with 4 bases left in between. CDR3 length: 11 amino acids. CDR1 is SEHNR, CDR2 FQNEAQ, per germline (reference sequence). The CDR3 reads CASSKTYEQYF. The CDR3, as DNA: TGTGCCAGCAGCAAAACCTACGAGCAGTACTTC.

This clonotype was counted between two and nine times. Just one base apart from a much larger clone, this may be a read error. The chain recombines TRBV27 with TRBJ2-1; weak D call: TRBD2 (6 bases). The V gene's germline CDR1 is MNHEY and CDR2 SMNVEV (reference sequence). The CDR3 sequence is 14 residues long. Deletions cut 3 bases from V and 6 bases from J, with 12 bases between. The CDR3 sequence: CASSLGGGSNEQFF. In DNA form, the CDR3 reads TGTGCCAGCAGTTTGGGGGGAGGAAGCAATGAGCAGTTCTTC.

The rearrangement links TRBV2 to TRBJ1-1; D is undetermined. The CDR3 extends over 14 amino acids. Germline V lookup: CDR1 SNHLY, CDR2 FYNNEI. Deletions cut 6 bases from V and 1 base from J, with 12 bases between. For the CDR3, the DNA is TGTGCCAGCAGCGCCGGGCGAGGGAACACTGAAGCTTTCTTT. Protein sequence: CASSAGRGNTEAFF. The whole variable domain, remainder taken from reference TRBV2 and TRBJ1-1, is EPEVTQTPSHQVTQMGQEVILRCVPISNHLYFYWYRQILGQKVEFLVSFYNNEISEKSEIFDDQFSVERPDGSNFTLKIRSTKLEDSAMYFCASSAGRGNTEAFFGQGTRLTVV.

This clonotype came up many times. V gene TRBV11-2 combines with J gene TRBJ2-2; TRBD2 matches at 9 bases. Germline CDR1 reads SGHAT; CDR2 reads FQNNGV. The CDR3 is 15 residues long. V lost 7 bases, J lost 4 bases, and 7 bases stayed unmatched. CDR3 protein: CASIISGRFTGELFF. In DNA form, the CDR3 reads TGTGCCAGCATCATTAGCGGGAGATTCACCGGGGAGCTGTTTTTT.

The V and J genes are TRBV27 and TRBJ2-2, with a tentative D call TRBD2 (6 bases). Trimming removed 6 bases at V and 8 bases at J, with 19 bases between. Germline-derived CDR1 and CDR2 are MNHEY and SMNVEV (reference sequence). The CDR3 loop spans 15 amino acids. The CDR3 sequence: CASRQIAEIKGELFF. CDR3 in DNA: TGTGCCAGCAGACAAATAGCGGAAATCAAGGGGGAGCTGTTTTTT.

This chain joins TRBV5-1 and TRBJ1-5; 9 bases map to TRBD1. Germline V lookup: CDR1 SGHRS, CDR2 YFSETQ. Losses at the gene ends were 1 base for V and 0 bases for J; bases not matched to a gene: 2. There are 16 residues in the CDR3. CDR3 amino acids: CASSLPGQGSNQPQHF. The CDR3 nucleotides read TGCGCCAGCAGCTTGCCGGGACAGGGTAGCAATCAGCCCCAGCATTTT.

This clonotype appeared many times. The chain has TRBV2 and TRBJ1-1; D ambiguous. There are 11 residues in the CDR3. The V gene's germline CDR1 is SNHLY and CDR2 FYNNEI. Trimming left V 6 bases short and J 11 bases short, with 13 bases between. The DNA for the CDR3 is TGTGCCAGCAGCGAGGTCACCTGGGCTTTCTTT. Translating it yields CASSEVTWAFF. Full variable domain (missing parts from reference TRBV2 and TRBJ1-1): EPEVTQTPSHQVTQMGQEVILRCVPISNHLYFYWYRQILGQKVEFLVSFYNNEISEKSEIFDDQFSVERPDGSNFTLKIRSTKLEDSAMYFCASSEVTWAFFGQGTRLTVV.

This clonotype was recorded a few times. This chain joins TRBV20-1 and TRBJ2-4; D is undetermined. There are 14 residues in the CDR3. Looked up from germline, CDR1 is DFQATT and CDR2 is SNEGSKA (reference sequence). V lost 7 bases to trimming and J lost 0 bases, with 13 bases between them. Here the CDR3 reads CSGTQPLAKNIQYF. In DNA, the CDR3 is TGCAGTGGGACCCAACCACTAGCCAAAAACATTCAGTACTTC.

The table lists this clonotype with many counts. This chain joins TRBV12-3 or TRBV12-4 and TRBJ2-5; 14 bases are a match to TRBD2. This CDR3 is 15 amino acids long. The J segment lost 4 bases and the V segment lost 6 bases, leaving 4 bases of the junction unmatched. DNA of the CDR3: TGTGCCAGCAGACGGGGACTAGCGGGAGCAGAGACCCAGTACTTC. It yields the protein CASRRGLAGAETQYF.

There are many counts of this clonotype. The gene calls are TRBV29-1 and TRBJ2-3, with D possibly TRBD1 on 5 matching bases. V lost 6 bases, J lost 3 bases, and 7 bases lay in between. Germline V lookup: CDR1 SQVTM, CDR2 ANQGSEA. This CDR3 region has 11 residues. The CDR3 sequence is CSVQGTDTQYF. The CDR3 nucleotides are TGCAGCGTCCAGGGAACAGATACGCAGTATTTT.

In its sample, this clonotype was seen a few times. This may stem from a read error, because a much larger clone lies one nucleotide away. This CDR3 reads CAIKPSGQGADTQYF. The DNA of the CDR3 is TGTGCCATCAAACCTTCGGGACAGGGGGCAGATACGCAGTATTTT. The genes are TRBV6-1 and TRBJ2-3, with TRBD1 identical over 11 bases. J was trimmed by 4 bases and V by 10 bases; bases with no gene match: 10. The CDR3 loop spans 15 amino acids. Germline CDR1 reads MNHNS; CDR2 reads SASEGT.

The chain carries TRBV25-1 and TRBJ2-5, with 14 bases that match TRBD2. The J segment lost 2 bases and the V segment lost 3 bases, leaving 20 bases of the junction unmatched. The CDR3 covers 22 residues. CDR1 and CDR2 (germline): MGHDK, SYGVNS. The DNA for the CDR3 is TGTGCCAGCAGTGATTTCGTCCCCGGGACTAGCGGGAGATCAAGCGTACAAGAGACCCAGTACTTC. It is translated as CASSDFVPGTSGRSSVQETQYF.

This clonotype was observed many times. The chain is built from TRBV12-3 or TRBV12-4 and TRBJ2-1; D is unresolved. V was shortened by 3 bases and J by 7 bases, with 7 bases between the two germline ends. This CDR3 region has 12 residues. This CDR3 reads CASSFIPNEQFF. CDR3 nucleotide sequence: TGTGCCAGCAGTTTTATCCCTAATGAGCAGTTCTTC.

There are many counts of this clonotype. The rearrangement links TRBV6-2 or TRBV6-3 to TRBJ2-7, with D possibly called TRBD1 or TRBD2 (5 bases each). The CDR3 consists of 15 residues. Trimming took 6 bases from V and 1 from J, leaving 16 bases between them. Per germline, CDR1 MNHEY and CDR2 SVGEGT. CDR3 sequence reads: CASRPGPSVSYEQYF. The CDR3 coding sequence is TGTGCCAGCAGACCGGGGCCTTCTGTATCCTACGAGCAGTACTTC.

The sample holds many counts of this clonotype. The chain carries TRBV2 and TRBJ1-2; D not resolved. With 0 bases removed from V and 5 bases from J, the gap between germline ends came to 13 bases. This CDR3 spans 15 amino acids. Germline assignment: CDR1 SNHLY and CDR2 FYNNEI. The CDR3 DNA sequence: TGTGCCAGCAGTGAAGCGGAAGGGCGCGGGTATGGCTACACCTTC. Translated, it gives CASSEAEGRGYGYTF.

The V gene is TRBV30, the J gene TRBJ1-1, with no clear D. The V end lost 3 bases, the J end lost 5 bases, and 10 bases lay between the germline ends. CDR3 length: 12 residues. The germline CDR1 and CDR2 sequences are GTSNPN and SVGIG (reference sequence). The CDR3 reads CAWSLWATEAFF. For the CDR3, the DNA is TGTGCCTGGAGCTTATGGGCAACTGAAGCTTTCTTT. Full variable domain (rest looked up from reference TRBV30 and TRBJ1-1): SQTIHQWPATLVQPVGSPLSLECTVEGTSNPNLYWYRQAAGRGLQLLFYSVGIGQISSEVPQNLSASRPQDRQFILSSKKLLLSDSGFYLCAWSLWATEAFFGQGTRLTVV.

V and J are TRBV6-6 and TRBJ2-3; D unresolved. The V end lost 0 bases, the J end lost 4 bases, and 8 bases lay between the germline ends. Per the germline V gene, CDR1 is MNHNY and CDR2 is SVGAGI (reference sequence). This CDR3 region has 14 residues. This CDR3 reads CASSYSVPPDTQYF. CDR3 coding DNA: TGTGCCAGCAGTTACTCGGTCCCACCAGATACGCAGTATTTT.

The chain recombines TRBV12-3 or TRBV12-4 with TRBJ1-2; no definite D call. The CDR3 has 12 amino acids. The V gene lost 5 bases and the J gene lost 7 bases, with 11 bases spanning the gap. The CDR3 bases are TGTGCCAGCAGTATAGGGCAGGCTGGCTACACCTTC. Translating gives CASSIGQAGYTF.

This clonotype has ten or more counts. This chain links TRBV6-5 with TRBJ2-7, with D possibly TRBD1 on 5 matching bases. V was cut by 2 bases and J by 3 bases, with 11 bases left in between. Germline V gene lookup returns CDR1 MNHEY and CDR2 SVGAGI. The CDR3 totals 14 residues. The CDR3 region is CASSYDRPVYEQYF. The CDR3 DNA follows: TGTGCCAGCAGTTACGACAGACCTGTCTACGAGCAGTACTTC.

The table lists this clonotype with a few counts. The CDR3 DNA sequence: TGTGCCAGCAGTTACTTGAGGTCTAGCACAGATACGCAGTATTTT. It encodes CASSYLRSSTDTQYF. The chain uses TRBV6-2 or TRBV6-3 and TRBJ2-3; no firm D call. Germline lookup yields CDR1 MNHEY and CDR2 SVGEGT. The CDR3 consists of 15 residues. V lost 1 base and J 0 bases, leaving 8 bases between the germline ends.

This clonotype was counted between two and nine times. This sequence joins TRBV27 and TRBJ2-7, with 7 bases aligning to TRBD2. Germline CDR1 reads MNHEY; CDR2 reads SMNVEV (reference sequence). After removal of 6 bases from V and 0 bases from J, the junction contained 11 bases not matched to a gene. The CDR3 has 16 amino acids. Written as DNA, the CDR3 is TGTGCCAGCAGGAACCTAGGAGGCGGGAGCTCCTACGAGCAGTACTTC. This codes for CASRNLGGGSSYEQYF.

This clonotype was found many times. The chain combines TRBV2 with TRBJ2-1, with 13 bases matching TRBD2. V shed 5 bases, J shed 5 bases, and the junction held 6 bases outside the gene matches. This CDR3 spans 16 amino acids. Germline CDR1 is SNHLY and CDR2 is FYNNEI. CDR3 DNA sequence: TGTGCCAGCAGTATCCGGACTAGCGGGAGAGACAATGAGCAGTTCTTC. This translates into CASSIRTSGRDNEQFF.

This clonotype was observed many times. V is TRBV28 and J is TRBJ2-2; D remains unclear. The CDR3 loop spans 12 amino acids. The V end lost 4 bases, the J end lost 6 bases, and 6 bases lay between the germline ends. Looked up from germline, CDR1 is MDHEN and CDR2 is SYDVKM. The CDR3 bases are TGTGCCAGCAGTTCAGCTCCCGGGGAGCTGTTTTTT. Translation: CASSSAPGELFF.